One and the same sample provided the 32 T cell receptor beta chains below, sequenced in a study of T cell responses to AZD1222 COVID-19 vaccine. Libraries were prepared by immunoSEQ multiplex PCR; TCRdb keeps only in-frame clonotypes and omits some of them. The sample has 100,000 to 150,000 clones, 88% seen once. Sequenced material: peripheral blood, taken on day 0 of AZD1222 vaccination. These TCRs come from an adult in good health.

This clone was seen a handful of times. The chain employs TRBV3-1 (or the pseudogene TRBV3-2) and TRBJ2-1; D is perhaps TRBD2 (5 bases). Germline CDR1 LGHDT, CDR2 YNNKEL (reference sequence). The V end lost 1 base, the J end lost 6 bases, and 16 bases lay between the germline ends. The CDR3 has 16 residues. The CDR3 DNA reads as TGTGCCAGCAGCCAAGGAGTGGGGAGTCGAGGCAATGAGCAGTTCTTC. Translation gives CASSQGVGSRGNEQFF.

The chain links TRBV10-1 to TRBJ2-1; D might be TRBD1 or TRBD2, each matching 5 bases. The V and J ends lost 6 bases and 10 bases respectively, with 10 bases between them. The germline CDR1 and CDR2 sequences are WNHNN and SYGVQD (reference sequence). The CDR3 consists of 11 residues. The CDR3 loop is CASSPGTEQFF. The CDR3 DNA reads as TGCGCCAGCAGCCCCGGGACGGAGCAGTTCTTC.

The gene calls are TRBV12-3 or TRBV12-4 and TRBJ2-3; D unresolved. The CDR3 runs 12 residues. Trimming left V 2 bases short and J 5 bases short, with 5 bases between. The CDR3 nucleotides are TGTGCCAGCAGTTTATTTGGAGATACGCAGTATTTT. It is translated as CASSLFGDTQYF.

In its sample, this clone was seen once. V and J are TRBV6-5 and TRBJ2-5; TRBD1 aligns across 9 bases. The CDR3 is 15 residues long. Germline lookup yields CDR1 MNHEY and CDR2 SVGAGI. Trimming removed 6 bases from V and 5 bases from J; junction bases left unmatched: 10. The CDR3 loop reads CASSPGTGSRETQYF. The CDR3 DNA sequence: TGTGCCAGCAGCCCCGGGACAGGGAGTCGGGAGACCCAGTACTTC.

The DNA of the CDR3 is TGTGCCAGCAGCTTAGGTCTCCGGGACAGGGTCGGTAATGAGCAGTTCTTC. Protein: CASSLGLRDRVGNEQFF. The genes are TRBV11-2 and TRBJ2-1, with 9 bases matching TRBD1. The CDR3 length is 17 residues. Germline CDR1 is SGHAT and CDR2 is FQNNGV. The V and J ends lost 1 base and 7 bases, in that order; junction bases with no gene match: 11.

V is TRBV5-1 and J is TRBJ1-2; D gene uncertain. Between the trimmed V and J ends, which lost 5 bases and 2 bases, there was a span of 13 bases. Germline V gene data show CDR1 as SGHRS and CDR2 as YFSETQ. This CDR3 region has 14 residues. CDR3 sequence (DNA): TGCGCCAGCAGTTTAGGGCAGATGAACTATGGCTACACCTTC. Protein: CASSLGQMNYGYTF.

V is TRBV5-1 and J is TRBJ1-4, with TRBD1 identical over 8 bases. The V segment lost 4 bases and the J segment 8 bases; nucleotides outside the gene matches: 7. Germline values: CDR1 SGHRS, CDR2 YFSETQ. This CDR3 comprises 14 residues. The CDR3 sequence: CASSGQGGNEKLFF. The CDR3 nucleotides read TGCGCCAGCAGCGGACAGGGAGGCAACGAAAAACTGTTTTTT. Drawing the rest from reference TRBV5-1 and TRBJ1-4, the complete variable domain is KAGVTQTPRYLIKTRGQQVTLSCSPISGHRSVSWYQQTPGQGLQFLFEYFSETQRNKGNFPGRFSGRQFSNSRSEMNVSTLELGDSALYLCASSGQGGNEKLFFGSGTQLSVL.

J is TRBJ2-3 and V is TRBV10-2, with D possibly TRBD1 on 6 matching bases. Germline loops: CDR1 WSHSY, CDR2 SAAADI. Trimming removed 8 bases from V and 6 bases from J, with 18 bases in between. The CDR3 contains 14 residues. The CDR3 bases are TGCGCCAGCTCGCCGGGACACATAGGGGATACGCAGTATTTT. Translation gives CASSPGHIGDTQYF.

This clone was counted once. This chain links TRBV11-3 with TRBJ2-3; 7 bases line up with TRBD2. The V gene's germline CDR1 is SGHNT and CDR2 YENEEA. The ends lost 5 bases at V and 5 bases at J; junction bases unmatched: 1. CDR3 size: 12 residues. In DNA, the CDR3 is TGTGCCAGCAGCCGGGGGGAAGATACGCAGTATTTT. It is translated as CASSRGEDTQYF.

Worth noting for this clone: This specimen includes other DNA sequences encoding the same CDR3. The rearrangement links TRBV5-4 to TRBJ1-2; no clear D gene. CDR1 is SGHNT and CDR2 is YYREEE in the germline V gene (reference sequence). This CDR3 spans 13 amino acids. Between the trimmed V and J ends, which lost 1 base and 3 bases, there was a span of 7 bases. The CDR3 is CASSLRRDYGYTF. CDR3 sequence (DNA): TGTGCCAGCAGCTTGAGACGAGACTATGGCTACACCTTC.

This clone turned up a few times. This rearrangement joins TRBV4-1 to TRBJ2-1; 9 bases match TRBD2. In germline, CDR1 is MGHRA, CDR2 YSYEKL. The CDR3 sequence is 15 residues long. The V and J ends lost 7 bases and 0 bases, in that order; junction bases with no gene match: 4. For the CDR3, the DNA is TGCGCCAGCACCGAGACTAGCGGCTCCTACAATGAGCAGTTCTTC. As protein: CASTETSGSYNEQFF.

This clone was picked up one time. The chain couples TRBV14 to TRBJ2-1; either TRBD1 or TRBD2 may supply D (6 bases each). The germline CDR1 and CDR2 sequences are SGHDN and FVKESK. V was cut by 1 base and J by 7 bases, with 20 bases left in between. The CDR3 has 17 amino acids. CDR3 nucleotides: TGTGCCAGCAGCCAAGGGGATAGCGGTACGGGGGCAAATGAGCAGTTCTTC. Translating it yields CASSQGDSGTGANEQFF.

The chain is built from TRBV19 and TRBJ2-1; 10 bases map to TRBD2. Looked up from germline, CDR1 is LNHDA and CDR2 is SQIVND (reference sequence). The CDR3 is 18 amino acids. Germline trimming cut 0 bases from V and 3 bases from J; bases unmatched to any gene: 8. CDR3 in DNA: TGTGCCAGTAGTATAGATCCACCGGGACTAGCGTTCTACAATGAGCAGTTCTTC. It is translated as CASSIDPPGLAFYNEQFF.

V is TRBV28 and J is TRBJ1-2; 9 bases align to TRBD1. Germline CDR1 reads MDHEN; CDR2 reads SYDVKM. Trimming removed 1 base from V and 4 bases from J; junction bases left unmatched: 10. The CDR3 covers 17 residues. CDR3 nucleotide sequence: TGTGCCAGCAGTTTATTCAAACAGGGGGCGCTTATCTATGGCTACACCTTC. Encoded protein: CASSLFKQGALIYGYTF.

The chain carries TRBV19 and TRBJ2-3; D is possibly TRBD2 (5 bases). CDR3 length: 14 residues. Germline CDR1 is LNHDA and CDR2 is SQIVND (reference sequence). V was clipped by 3 bases and J by 1 base, with 8 bases between them. CDR3 amino acids: CASSISGGTDTQYF. The CDR3 DNA reads as TGTGCCAGTAGTATCTCCGGGGGCACAGATACGCAGTATTTT. The variable domain in full, with the rest retrieved from reference TRBV19 and TRBJ2-3, is DGGITQSPKYLFRKEGQNVTLSCEQNLNHDAMYWYRQDPGQGLRLIYYSQIVNDFQKGDIAEGYSVSREKKESFPLTVTSAQKNPTAFYLCASSISGGTDTQYFGPGTRLTVL.

This chain connects TRBV14 to TRBJ1-2; no definite D call. Trimming cost V 1 base and J 0 bases, with 0 bases left between them. This CDR3 has 12 amino acids. Germline CDR1 reads SGHDN; CDR2 reads FVKESK. The CDR3 DNA is TGTGCCAGCAGCCAAGCTAACTATGGCTACACCTTC. Protein product: CASSQANYGYTF.

CDR3 protein: CASASGRTAEQYF. In DNA, the CDR3 is TGTGCCAGCGCCAGCGGGAGAACGGCCGAGCAGTACTTC. The rearrangement joins TRBV11-2 to TRBJ2-7; 8 bases match TRBD2. The CDR3 consists of 13 residues. Germline lookup yields CDR1 SGHAT and CDR2 FQNNGV. V lost 8 bases and J lost 6; bases outside the gene matches: 9.

This chain links TRBV12-3 or TRBV12-4 with TRBJ1-2; D not certain. CDR3 size: 11 residues. The V end was cut by 6 bases, the J end by 13 bases, with 15 bases between. CDR3 in amino acids: CASSLSATFTF. Written as DNA, the CDR3 is TGTGCCAGCAGCCTCTCCGCTACCTTCACCTTC.

This clone appeared a few times. The V and J genes are TRBV12-3 or TRBV12-4 and TRBJ2-7, with D hard to call. The CDR3 is made up of 12 amino acids. The V end was cut by 3 bases, the J end by 3 bases, with 6 bases between. DNA for the CDR3: TGTGCCAGCAGTTTTGGATACTACGAGCAGTACTTC. Translating it yields CASSFGYYEQYF.

The V and J genes are TRBV28 and TRBJ2-5; D not resolved. Trimming took off 5 bases at V and 3 bases at J, with 4 bases between the two ends. The germline V gene encodes CDR1 MDHEN and CDR2 SYDVKM. The CDR3 contains 11 residues. CDR3 amino acids: CASSTKETQYF. For the CDR3, the DNA is TGTGCCAGCAGTACGAAAGAGACCCAGTACTTC.

CDR3 coding DNA: TGTGCCATAGCCCTCTCCGAGGGAGGCGGGTACGAGCAGTACTTC. It yields the protein CAIALSEGGGYEQYF. The V gene is TRBV10-3, the J gene TRBJ2-7; TRBD2 might be the D (6 bases). The V end was cut by 9 bases, the J end by 4 bases, with 22 bases between. CDR3 length: 15 residues. From germline, CDR1 is ENHRY and CDR2 SYGVKD.

CDR3 in DNA: TGTGCCATCAGTGATTCCTCCTCTGCTAGCGGGCAAGGTACAGATACGCAGTATTTT. Its translation is CAISDSSSASGQGTDTQYF. The chain combines TRBV10-3 with TRBJ2-3; 8 bases align to TRBD2. Germline CDR1 is ENHRY and CDR2 is SYGVKD. V trimming: 3 bases; J trimming: 3 bases; junction bases outside the gene matches: 17. This CDR3 spans 19 amino acids.

This sequence joins TRBV7-9 and TRBJ2-7; a weak D match, TRBD1 (5 bases). From germline, CDR1 is SEHNR and CDR2 FQNEAQ (reference sequence). CDR3 size: 14 residues. Trimming cost V 4 bases and J 2 bases, with 12 bases left between them. CDR3 sequence: CASSSRQTTYEQYF. DNA of the CDR3: TGTGCCAGCAGCTCACGACAGACAACCTACGAGCAGTACTTC.

The table lists this clone with a count of one. The chain uses TRBV13 and TRBJ2-3; unclear D gene. V lost 3 bases, J lost 4 bases, and 5 bases lay in between. Germline CDR1 reads PRHDT; CDR2 reads FYEKMQ (reference sequence). The CDR3 runs to 12 residues. The CDR3 coding sequence is TGTGCCAGCAGCTTTATATCAGATACGCAGTATTTT. This translates into CASSFISDTQYF.

The chain's CDR3 is CSVRTGGTVATGELFF. In DNA, the CDR3 is TGCAGCGTTCGCACAGGGGGCACGGTGGCCACCGGGGAGCTGTTTTTT. The rearrangement links TRBV29-1 to TRBJ2-2; TRBD1 matches 9 bases. CDR1 and CDR2 (germline): SQVTM, ANQGSEA. This CDR3 is 16 amino acids long. After removal of 5 bases from V and 4 bases from J, the junction contained 11 bases not matched to a gene.

The chain is built from TRBV18 and TRBJ2-7; D unresolved. Trimming took 3 bases from V and 2 from J, leaving 14 bases between them. The CDR3 is 15 amino acids. Looked up from germline, CDR1 is KGHSH and CDR2 is LQKENI. For the CDR3, the DNA is TGTGCCAGCTCACCCAGTGACTTACCCACCTACGAGCAGTACTTC. Its translation is CASSPSDLPTYEQYF.

Regarding this clone: The junction differs from germline at one of its ends, possibly a read error. The rearrangement uses TRBV10-2 and TRBJ1-2; D gene ambiguous. CDR3 length: 12 residues. The germline V gene has CDR1 WSHSY and CDR2 SAAADI. The CDR3 region is CASSVGGYGYTF. CDR3 in DNA: TGCGCCAGTAGTGTTGGCGGCTATGGCTACACCTTC.

The count of this clone is one. The chain couples TRBV18 to TRBJ2-3; 7 bases align to TRBD1. V shed 5 bases, J shed 1 base, and the junction held 3 bases outside the gene matches. Germline lookup yields CDR1 KGHSH and CDR2 LQKENI. CDR3 length: 14 residues. The CDR3 protein is CASSSGQGTDTQYF. For the CDR3, the DNA is TGTGCCAGCTCATCTGGACAGGGCACAGATACGCAGTATTTT.

The gene calls are TRBV5-1 and TRBJ2-7; possibly TRBD1 or TRBD2 for D (5 bases each). CDR3 length equals 16 residues. In germline, CDR1 is SGHRS, CDR2 YFSETQ. V gave up 0 bases and J gave up 2 bases, with 15 bases separating them. CDR3 amino acids: CASSLARLAGTYEQYF. CDR3 sequence (DNA): TGCGCCAGCAGCTTGGCAAGGCTAGCAGGGACCTACGAGCAGTACTTC.

The chain couples TRBV10-2 to TRBJ2-7; D is tentatively TRBD1 or TRBD2 (5 bases each). From germline, CDR1 is WSHSY and CDR2 SAAADI. The CDR3 consists of 14 residues. V lost 5 bases to trimming and J lost 3 bases, with 14 bases between them. The CDR3 region is CASSSGTAVYEQYF. The CDR3 nucleotides read TGCGCCAGCAGTTCCGGGACGGCGGTCTACGAGCAGTACTTC.

The chain carries TRBV5-1 and TRBJ2-7; 8 bases agree with TRBD2. The J segment lost 4 bases and the V segment lost 4 bases, leaving 10 bases of the junction unmatched. Germline loops: CDR1 SGHRS, CDR2 YFSETQ. The CDR3 is 15 residues long. In nucleotides, the CDR3 is TGCGCCAGCAGCCGCTTAACTAGCGGAGATTACGAGCAGTACTTC. Translated: CASSRLTSGDYEQYF.

The chain uses TRBV10-1 and TRBJ2-1, with TRBD2 identical over 8 bases. After removal of 3 bases from V and 6 bases from J, the junction contained 4 bases not matched to a gene. The germline CDR1 and CDR2 sequences are WNHNN and SYGVQD (reference sequence). This CDR3 is built from 14 residues. CDR3 in DNA: TGCGCCAGCAGTGACGGGGGGGGCCGCAATGAGCAGTTCTTC. Translated: CASSDGGGRNEQFF.